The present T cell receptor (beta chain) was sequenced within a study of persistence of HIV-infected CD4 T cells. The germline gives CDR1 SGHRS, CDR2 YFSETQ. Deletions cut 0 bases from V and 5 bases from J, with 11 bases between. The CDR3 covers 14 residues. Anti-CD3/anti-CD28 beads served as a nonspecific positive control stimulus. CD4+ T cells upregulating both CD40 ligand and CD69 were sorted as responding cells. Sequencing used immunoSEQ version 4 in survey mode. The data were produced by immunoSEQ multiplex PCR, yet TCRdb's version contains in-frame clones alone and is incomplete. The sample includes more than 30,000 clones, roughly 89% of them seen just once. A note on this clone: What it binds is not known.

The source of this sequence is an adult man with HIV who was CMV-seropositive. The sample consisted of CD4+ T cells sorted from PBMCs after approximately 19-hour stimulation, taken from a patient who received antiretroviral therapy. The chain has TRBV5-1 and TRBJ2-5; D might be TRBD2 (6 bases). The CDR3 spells CASSLGEAGETQYF. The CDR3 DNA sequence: TGCGCCAGCAGCTTGGGAGAGGCGGGGGAGACCCAGTACTTC.